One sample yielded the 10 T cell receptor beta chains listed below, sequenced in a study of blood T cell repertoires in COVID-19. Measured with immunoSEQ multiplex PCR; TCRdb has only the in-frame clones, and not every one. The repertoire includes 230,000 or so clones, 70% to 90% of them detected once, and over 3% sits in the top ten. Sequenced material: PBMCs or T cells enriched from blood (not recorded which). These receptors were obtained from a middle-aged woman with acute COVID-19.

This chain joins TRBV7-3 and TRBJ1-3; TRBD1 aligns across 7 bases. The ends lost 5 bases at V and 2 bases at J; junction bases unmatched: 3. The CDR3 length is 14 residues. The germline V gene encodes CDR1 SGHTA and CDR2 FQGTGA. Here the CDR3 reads CASSEGTAGNTIYF. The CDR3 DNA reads TGTGCCAGCAGCGAAGGGACAGCTGGAAACACCATATATTTT.

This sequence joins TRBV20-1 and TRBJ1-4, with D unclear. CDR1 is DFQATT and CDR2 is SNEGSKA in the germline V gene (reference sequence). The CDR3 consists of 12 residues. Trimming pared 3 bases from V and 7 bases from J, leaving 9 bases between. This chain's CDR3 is CSASESTEKLFF. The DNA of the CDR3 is TGCAGTGCTAGTGAGTCTACTGAAAAACTGTTTTTT.

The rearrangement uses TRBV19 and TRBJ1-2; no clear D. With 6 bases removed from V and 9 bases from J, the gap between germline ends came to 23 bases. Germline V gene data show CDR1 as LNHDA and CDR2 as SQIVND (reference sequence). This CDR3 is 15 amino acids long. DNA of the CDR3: TGTGCCAGTAGCCGATTTCGGACGGGGAGCTCGAGCTACACCTTC. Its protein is CASSRFRTGSSSYTF.

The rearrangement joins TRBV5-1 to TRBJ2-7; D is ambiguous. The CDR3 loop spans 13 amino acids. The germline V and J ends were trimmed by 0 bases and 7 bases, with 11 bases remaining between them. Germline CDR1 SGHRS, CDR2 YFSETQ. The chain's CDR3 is CASSLAGRSEQYF. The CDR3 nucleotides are TGCGCCAGCAGCTTGGCCGGCCGGAGTGAGCAGTACTTC.

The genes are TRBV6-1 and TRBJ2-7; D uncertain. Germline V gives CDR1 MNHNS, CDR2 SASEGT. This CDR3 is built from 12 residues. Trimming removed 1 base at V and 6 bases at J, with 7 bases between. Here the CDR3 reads CASSEGQREQYV. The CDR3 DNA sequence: TGTGCCAGCAGTGAAGGACAACGCGAGCAGTACGTC.

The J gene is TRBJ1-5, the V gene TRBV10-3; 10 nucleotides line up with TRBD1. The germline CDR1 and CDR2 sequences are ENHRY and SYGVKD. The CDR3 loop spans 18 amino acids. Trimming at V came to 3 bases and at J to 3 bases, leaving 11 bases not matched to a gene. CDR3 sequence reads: CAISERGTGTGVNQPQHF. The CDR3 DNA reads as TGTGCCATCAGTGAACGAGGGACTGGGACAGGGGTCAATCAGCCCCAGCATTTT.

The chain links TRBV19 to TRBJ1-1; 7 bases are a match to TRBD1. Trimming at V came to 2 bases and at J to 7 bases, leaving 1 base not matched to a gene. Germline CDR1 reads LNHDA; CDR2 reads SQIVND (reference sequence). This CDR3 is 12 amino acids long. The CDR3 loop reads CASSIPGGEAFF. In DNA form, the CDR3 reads TGTGCCAGTAGTATACCAGGGGGTGAAGCTTTCTTT.

CDR3 coding DNA: TGTGCCAGCAGTATTTACAGGGATGGAGAAAAACTGTTTTTT. Protein: CASSIYRDGEKLFF. The chain employs TRBV27 and TRBJ1-4, with D possibly matching TRBD1 (6 bases). Germline CDR1 MNHEY, CDR2 SMNVEV (reference sequence). The CDR3 loop spans 14 amino acids. V was cut by 5 bases and J by 8 bases, with 15 bases left in between. The full variable domain, with the rest looked up from reference TRBV27 and TRBJ1-4, is EAQVTQNPRYLITVTGKKLTVTCSQNMNHEYMSWYRQDPGLGLRQIYYSMNVEVTDKGDVPEGYKVSRKEKRNFPLILESPSPNQTSLYFCASSIYRDGEKLFFGSGTQLSVL.

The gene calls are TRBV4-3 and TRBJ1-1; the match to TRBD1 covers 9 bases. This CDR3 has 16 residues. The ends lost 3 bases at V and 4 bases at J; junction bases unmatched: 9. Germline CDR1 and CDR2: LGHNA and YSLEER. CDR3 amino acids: CASSQAGQGRGTEAFF. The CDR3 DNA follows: TGCGCCAGCAGCCAGGCCGGACAGGGGCGGGGCACTGAAGCTTTCTTT.

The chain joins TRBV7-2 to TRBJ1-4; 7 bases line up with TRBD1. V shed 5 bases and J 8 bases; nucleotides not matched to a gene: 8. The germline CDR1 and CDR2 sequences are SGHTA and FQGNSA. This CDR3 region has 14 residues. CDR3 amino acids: CASSLTNRGEKLFF. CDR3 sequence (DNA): TGTGCCAGCAGCCTTACAAACAGGGGAGAAAAACTGTTTTTT.